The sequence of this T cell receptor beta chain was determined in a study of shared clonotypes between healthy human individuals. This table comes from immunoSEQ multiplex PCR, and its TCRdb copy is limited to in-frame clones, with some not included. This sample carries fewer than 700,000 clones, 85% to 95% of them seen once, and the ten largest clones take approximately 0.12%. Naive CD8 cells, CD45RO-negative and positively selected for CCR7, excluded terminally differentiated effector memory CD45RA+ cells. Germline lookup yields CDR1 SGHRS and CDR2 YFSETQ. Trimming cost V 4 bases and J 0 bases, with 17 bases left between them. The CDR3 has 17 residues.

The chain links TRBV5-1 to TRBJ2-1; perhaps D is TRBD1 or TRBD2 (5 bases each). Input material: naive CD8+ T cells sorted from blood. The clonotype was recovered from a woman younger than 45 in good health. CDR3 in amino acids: CASSPYDSGSSYNEQFF. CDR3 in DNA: TGCGCCAGCAGCCCATACGACAGCGGTAGCTCCTACAATGAGCAGTTCTTC.